The present entry profiles one TCR beta chain with its context. The data are from a study of monozygotic twins with inflammatory bowel disease. CDR1 SGHRS and CDR2 YFSETQ come from the germline V gene. The length of the CDR3 is 15 residues. No DNA is given; TCRdb re-called the 5' RACE reads and lists each CDR3 protein once. Recorded for this sample: approximately 380,000 distinct CDR3 sequences. V gene TRBV5-1 combines with J gene TRBJ2-2. The receptor's source is a human donor with ulcerative colitis or Crohn's disease, or a healthy co-twin of an affected twin (not recorded which). Sequenced: blood. The CDR3 region is CASSLGTLNTGELFF.